Listed here is a single T cell receptor beta chain. Per the study methods: It was from reference gene primer amplification that nucleated cell counts were estimated. Repertoires were generated with immunoSEQ multiplex PCR, while TCRdb's copy carries only in-frame clones and drops some. That table gives V, J and clone size, and the DNA gave D and trimming. The data contain hundreds of thousands of clones, over 75% of them singletons. The entry originates in a study of blood T cell repertoires in COVID-19. Turning to the study itself: Acute-phase and convalescent COVID-19 samples originated in the United States, Italy and Spain.

The V and J ends lost 10 bases and 2 bases respectively, with 17 bases between them. The CDR3 has 14 amino acids. In germline, CDR1 is ENHRY, CDR2 SYGVKD. The source is a man aged 25-40 years who had recovered from COVID-19. Sequencing was done on a sample of PBMCs or T cells enriched from blood (not recorded which). The rearrangement uses TRBV10-3 and TRBJ1-1, with D tentatively TRBD1 (5 bases). The DNA for the CDR3 is TGTGCCAGCGCCTCTCGAGACAGTAACACTGAAGCTTTCTTT. Encoded protein: CASASRDSNTEAFF.